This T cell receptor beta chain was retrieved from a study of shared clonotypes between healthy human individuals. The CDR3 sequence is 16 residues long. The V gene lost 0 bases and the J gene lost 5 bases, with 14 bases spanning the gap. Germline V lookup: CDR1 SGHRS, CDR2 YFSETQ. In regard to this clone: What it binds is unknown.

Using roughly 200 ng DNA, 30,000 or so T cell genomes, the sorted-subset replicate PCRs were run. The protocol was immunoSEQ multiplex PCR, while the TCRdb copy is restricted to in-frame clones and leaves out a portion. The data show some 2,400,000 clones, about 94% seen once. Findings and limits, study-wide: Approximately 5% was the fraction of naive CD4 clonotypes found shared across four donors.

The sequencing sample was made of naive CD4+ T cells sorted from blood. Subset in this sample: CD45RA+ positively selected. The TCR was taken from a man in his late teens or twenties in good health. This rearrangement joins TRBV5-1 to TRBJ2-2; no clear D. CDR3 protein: CASSLAEAGQTGELFF. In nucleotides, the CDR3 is TGCGCCAGCAGCTTGGCCGAGGCAGGCCAAACCGGGGAGCTGTTTTTT.